This paragraph covers one T cell receptor beta chain sequence. This sample was included in a study of T cell responses to AZD1222 COVID-19 vaccine. Deletions cut 1 base from V and 8 bases from J, with 2 bases between. The germline V gene encodes CDR1 LNHDA and CDR2 SQIVND (reference sequence). The CDR3 spans 11 residues. Assay used: immunoSEQ multiplex PCR; TCRdb lists only in-frame clones, some missing. The sample lists around 200,000 clones, approximately 91% seen once, with nearly 1% in the top ten. The chain links TRBV19 to TRBJ1-4, with no clear D. The sequencing used peripheral blood, collected on day 0 of AZD1222 vaccination. This receptor was taken from an adult in good health. The CDR3 loop is CASSIGEKLFF. As DNA, the CDR3 is TGTGCCAGTAGTATAGGAGAAAAACTGTTTTTT. Full variable domain (remainder filled in from reference TRBV19 and TRBJ1-4): DGGITQSPKYLFRKEGQNVTLSCEQNLNHDAMYWYRQDPGQGLRLIYYSQIVNDFQKGDIAEGYSVSREKKESFPLTVTSAQKNPTAFYLCASSIGEKLFFGSGTQLSVL.